This passage covers 6 T cell receptor beta chains from one sample sequenced in a study of T-cell memory formation after mild COVID-19. TCRdb redid the calling of the 5' RACE reads with MiXCR, one entry per CDR3 protein. The sample gives approximately 150,000 distinct CDR3 sequences, approximately 5.7% of which show up once; about 2.1% is in the top ten. The specimen sequenced was PBMCs or a T cell subset sorted from them (not recorded which). The receptors shown here come from an adult woman who had mild COVID-19 (a few samples of this study predate the infection). Cell type and time point are not known.

J is TRBJ2-2 and V is TRBV7-7; D not resolved. Germline-derived CDR1 and CDR2 are SSHAT and FNYEAQ (reference sequence). The CDR3 has 11 residues. The CDR3: CAILESGELFF. CDR3 DNA: TGTGCTATTCTGGAGTCCGGGGAGCTGTTTTTT.

This clonotype has at least ten counts. J is TRBJ2-7 and V is TRBV5-8, with 8 bases fitting TRBD2. Germline V gives CDR1 SGHTS, CDR2 YDEGEE. V shed 3 bases and J 4 bases; nucleotides not matched to a gene: 12. CDR3 length equals 16 residues. DNA of the CDR3: TGTGCCAGCAGCTCGCTGGTTAGCGGGACTCTTTACGAGCAGTACTTC. Translated, it gives CASSSLVSGTLYEQYF.

The table lists this clonotype with many counts. This chain joins TRBV12-3 or TRBV12-4 and TRBJ1-1; D is unclear. V lost 8 bases, J lost 1 base, and 8 bases lay in between. The CDR3 is made up of 12 amino acids. CDR3 amino acids: CASPPENTEAFF. The CDR3 DNA reads TGTGCCAGCCCGCCGGAGAACACTGAAGCTTTCTTT.

There are many counts of this clonotype. The chain combines TRBV12-3 or TRBV12-4 with TRBJ2-7, with TRBD2 identical over 10 bases. The CDR3 totals 20 residues. V was clipped by 3 bases and J by 4 bases; unmatched bases: 21. CDR3 coding DNA: TGTGCCAGCAGTTTGAAAGGGCTTCTAGCGGGAGTCCCTCCGGCATACGAGCAGTACTTC. Translated: CASSLKGLLAGVPPAYEQYF.

This clonotype was detected ten times or more. V usage is TRBV5-1 and J usage is TRBJ1-2; TRBD1 matches 9 bases. This CDR3 is built from 14 residues. J was trimmed by 8 bases and V by 4 bases; bases with no gene match: 9. Germline loops: CDR1 SGHRS, CDR2 YFSETQ. The chain's CDR3 is CASSPGQGVSGYTF. CDR3 coding DNA: TGCGCCAGCAGCCCGGGACAGGGAGTGAGCGGCTACACCTTC.

There are a few counts of this clonotype. V and J are TRBV5-1 and TRBJ2-7; 9 bases match TRBD1. The germline gives CDR1 SGHRS, CDR2 YFSETQ. The CDR3 runs 16 residues. V shed 4 bases and J 5 bases; nucleotides not matched to a gene: 13. The CDR3 sequence: CASSARTGTGTHEQYF. The CDR3 coding sequence is TGCGCCAGCAGCGCAAGAACCGGGACAGGGACCCACGAGCAGTACTTC.